This entry is about one T cell receptor beta chain. The data stem from a study of blood T cell repertoires in COVID-19. Background on the study: In each case, the material was cDNA or gDNA derived from T cells, B-cell-depleted T cells, or PBMCs.

Sequenced by immunoSEQ multiplex PCR; TCRdb stores in-frame clones only, minus some. This table has approximately 220,000 clones, 84% appearing once. Sequencing was carried out using peripheral blood. This clonotype was sampled from a woman aged 60-75 years with acute or convalescent COVID-19.

The DNA of the CDR3 is TGTGCCAGCAGCCAAGACGGTGGCGGACAAGAGACCCAGTACTTC. It is translated as CASSQDGGGQETQYF. The genes are TRBV4-2 and TRBJ2-5; D not certain. This CDR3 comprises 15 residues. CDR1 is LGHNA and CDR2 is YNFKEQ in the germline V gene. The V and J ends lost 0 bases and 2 bases respectively, with 10 bases between them.